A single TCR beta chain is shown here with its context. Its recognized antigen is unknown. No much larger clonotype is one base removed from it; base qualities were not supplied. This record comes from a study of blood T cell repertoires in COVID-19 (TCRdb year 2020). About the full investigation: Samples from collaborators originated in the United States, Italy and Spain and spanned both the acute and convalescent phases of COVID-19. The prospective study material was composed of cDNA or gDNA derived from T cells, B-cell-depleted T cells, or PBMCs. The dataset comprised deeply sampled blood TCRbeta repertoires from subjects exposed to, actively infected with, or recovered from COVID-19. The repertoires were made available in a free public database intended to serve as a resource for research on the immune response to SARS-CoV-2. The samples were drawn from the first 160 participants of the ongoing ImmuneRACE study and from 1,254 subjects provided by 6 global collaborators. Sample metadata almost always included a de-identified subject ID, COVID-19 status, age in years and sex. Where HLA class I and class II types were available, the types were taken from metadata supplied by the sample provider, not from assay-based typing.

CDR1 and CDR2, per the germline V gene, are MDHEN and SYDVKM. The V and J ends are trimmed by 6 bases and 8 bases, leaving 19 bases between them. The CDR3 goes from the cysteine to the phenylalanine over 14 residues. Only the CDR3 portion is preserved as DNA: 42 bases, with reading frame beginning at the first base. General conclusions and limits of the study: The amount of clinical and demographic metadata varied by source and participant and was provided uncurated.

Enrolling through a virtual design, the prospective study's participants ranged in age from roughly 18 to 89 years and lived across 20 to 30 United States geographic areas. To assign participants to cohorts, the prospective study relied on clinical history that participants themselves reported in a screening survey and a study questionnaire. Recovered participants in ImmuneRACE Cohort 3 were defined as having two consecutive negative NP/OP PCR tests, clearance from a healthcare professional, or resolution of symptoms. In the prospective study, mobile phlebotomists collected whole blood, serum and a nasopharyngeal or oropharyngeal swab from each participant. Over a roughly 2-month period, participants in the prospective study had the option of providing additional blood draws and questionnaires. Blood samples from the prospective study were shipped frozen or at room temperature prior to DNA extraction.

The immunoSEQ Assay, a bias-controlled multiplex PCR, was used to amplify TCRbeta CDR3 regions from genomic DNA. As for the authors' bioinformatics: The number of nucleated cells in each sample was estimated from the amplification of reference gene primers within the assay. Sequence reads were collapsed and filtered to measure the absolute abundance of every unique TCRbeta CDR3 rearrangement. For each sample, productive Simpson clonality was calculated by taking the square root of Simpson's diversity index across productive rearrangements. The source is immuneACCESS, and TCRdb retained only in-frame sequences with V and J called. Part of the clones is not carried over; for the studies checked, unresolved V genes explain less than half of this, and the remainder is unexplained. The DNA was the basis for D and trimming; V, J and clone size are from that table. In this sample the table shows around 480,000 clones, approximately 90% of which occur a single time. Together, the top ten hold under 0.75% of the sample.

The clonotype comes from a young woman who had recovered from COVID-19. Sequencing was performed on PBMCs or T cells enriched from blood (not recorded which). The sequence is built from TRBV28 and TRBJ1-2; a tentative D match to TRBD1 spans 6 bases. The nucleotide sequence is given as TGTGCCAGCAGCTCCGGACAGCTCCCTTCAGGCTACACCTTC. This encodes CASSSGQLPSGYTF.